This entry features one TCR beta chain sequence. The target antigen is unknown. Method: immunoSEQ multiplex PCR; TCRdb's copy keeps in-frame clones and lacks some. The sample consists of approximately 2,000,000 clones, about nine tenths of them appearing once. The germline gives CDR1 GTSNPN, CDR2 SVGIG (reference sequence). The germline V and J ends were trimmed by 2 bases and 7 bases, with 11 bases remaining between them. The CDR3 totals 13 residues. The entry originates in a study of shared clonotypes between healthy human individuals. Study details: Donors had three CD4 naive, three CD4 memory, two CD8 naive and one CD8 memory plate apiece.

The study's findings and limits: Limitation of the genetic and exposure-history diversity represented came from the few donors. Researchers found naive subsets generally carried larger estimated richness than memory subsets. Against clonotypes common to all four donors, non-shared ones had lower generation probabilities.

The chain carries TRBV30 and TRBJ2-2, with D unclear. Sequenced: naive CD4+ T cells from PBMCs. Subset denoted: CD45RA+ positively selected. The TCR comes from a man aged 18-30 years in good health. Some clones in this sample may be carry-over from other donors' samples. Here the CDR3 reads CAWSRAVGGELFF. The DNA for the CDR3 is TGTGCCTGGAGTCGGGCGGTTGGCGGGGAGCTGTTTTTT.